This TCR beta chain was sequenced in a study of post-analysis software for immune sequencing data. Worth noting for this clonotype: The target antigen is unknown.

Overall study findings and caveats: Comparison of patients with controls showed five TRBV segments more frequent in patients, TRBV5-6, TRBV5-1 and TRBV20-1 among them.

Germline V lookup: CDR1 MNHEY, CDR2 SVGEGT. The CDR3 has 19 residues. After removal of 5 bases from V and 4 bases from J, the junction contained 17 bases not matched to a gene. TCR beta libraries were prepared from cDNA with unique molecular identifiers. TCRdb processed the PCR reads anew with MiXCR; each CDR3 protein has one entry. The data hold hundreds of thousands of distinct CDR3 sequences, with less than 45% observed a single time. The gene calls are TRBV6-2 or TRBV6-3 and TRBJ2-7; 13 bases fit TRBD2. Material: blood. The sequence was collected from a girl aged 5 to 17 with multiple sclerosis. CDR3 region: CASSHNPILAGGMDYEQYF. The CDR3 bases are TGTGCCAGCAGTCATAATCCTATACTAGCGGGAGGGATGGATTACGAGCAGTACTTC.